This TCR beta chain is drawn from a study of cytotoxic CD8 clonotypes in ibrutinib-treated CLL. Findings and limits, study-wide: Contraction or stability on treatment was seen for public clonotypes, which were uncommon.

V dropped 1 base and J dropped 0; count of bases not matched to a gene: 8. Germline V gives CDR1 SGHDN, CDR2 FVKESK. This CDR3 spans 18 amino acids. This clone has just a few counts. As yet, its antigen is unknown. Some clones are missing from TCRdb's copy, which holds only in-frame ones; the method was immunoSEQ multiplex PCR. The sample yields more than 140,000 clones, 60% to 80% seen once. Cryopreserved PBMCs were the source of approximately 2 micrograms of genomic DNA, which went to TCR beta libraries. This sample comprised PBMCs, obtained after 12 months of ibrutinib treatment. The chain combines TRBV14 with TRBJ2-1, with TRBD2 matching over 8 bases. This clonotype was obtained from a human donor with chronic lymphocytic leukemia. CDR3 nucleotide sequence: TGTGCCAGCAGCCAAGCCCTGCGGGGGGCCCGCTCCTACAATGAGCAGTTCTTC. Residues: CASSQALRGARSYNEQFF.